Following are 8 T cell receptor beta chains from one sample sequenced in a study of post-analysis software for immune sequencing data. These receptors' targets are unknown. The TCR beta cDNA libraries contained unique molecular identifiers. Via MiXCR, TCRdb re-called the PCR reads, giving one row per CDR3 protein. The sample contains approximately 730,000 distinct CDR3 sequences, about 45% of which appear only once. Regarding the study as a whole: Higher frequency in patients than in controls was seen for roughly five TRBV segments, with TRBV5-6, TRBV5-1 and TRBV20-1 among them.

Sequencing was performed on blood. These receptors were obtained from a girl aged 10-17 years with multiple sclerosis.

The CDR3 DNA sequence: TGTGCCAGCAGCCAGCTCCCGGGACTCTCTTCCACAGATACGCAGTATTTT. The encoded protein is CASSQLPGLSSTDTQYF. The rearrangement uses TRBV7-9 and TRBJ2-3, with D possibly TRBD2 on 6 matching bases. The CDR3 runs to 17 residues. From germline, CDR1 is SEHNR and CDR2 FQNEAQ (reference sequence). V lost 5 bases to trimming and J lost 2 bases, with 20 bases between them.

This clonotype showed up just a few times. The chain carries TRBV27 and TRBJ2-6; D is uncertain. The CDR3 runs to 15 residues. Germline V lookup: CDR1 MNHEY, CDR2 SMNVEV (reference sequence). The V end lost 6 bases, the J end lost 0 bases, and 9 bases lay between the germline ends. In DNA form, the CDR3 reads TGTGCCAGCAGGAACACCGGCTCTGGGGCCAACGTCCTGACTTTC. As protein: CASRNTGSGANVLTF.

In this sample, this clonotype turned up a few times. V is TRBV12-3 or TRBV12-4 and J is TRBJ2-4; no firm D call. The germline V and J ends were trimmed by 6 bases and 8 bases, with 8 bases remaining between them. CDR3 length: 11 residues. CDR3 in amino acids: CASSSSDIQYF. CDR3 DNA: TGTGCCAGCAGCAGTTCGGACATTCAGTACTTC.

This clonotype was detected a few times. The CDR3 region is CASSIYSLTYEQYF. In nucleotides, the CDR3 is TGTGCCAGCAGCATCTACTCCCTCACCTACGAGCAGTACTTC. The V gene is TRBV7-2, the J gene TRBJ2-7; D unclear. This CDR3 has 14 amino acids. Between the trimmed V and J ends, which lost 5 bases and 2 bases, there was a span of 13 bases. The germline CDR1 and CDR2 sequences are SGHTA and FQGNSA.

The V and J genes are TRBV29-1 and TRBJ1-1, with a tentative D call TRBD1 (5 bases). In germline, CDR1 is SQVTM, CDR2 ANQGSEA. Trimming left V 3 bases short and J 4 bases short, with 12 bases between. The CDR3 is made up of 13 amino acids. As DNA, the CDR3 is TGCAGCGTTGATGACTCGGGGGGCACTGAAGCTTTCTTT. This sequence encodes CSVDDSGGTEAFF.

In DNA, the CDR3 is TGCAGCGTTCCTCCCGGGAGGCGGGAAGCTAACTATGGCTACACCTTC. Its protein is CSVPPGRREANYGYTF. The V and J genes are TRBV29-1 and TRBJ1-2; no definite D call. The V end was cut by 5 bases, the J end by 0 bases, with 19 bases between. Looked up from germline, CDR1 is SQVTM and CDR2 is ANQGSEA. The CDR3 consists of 16 residues. The whole variable domain, remainder taken from reference TRBV29-1 and TRBJ1-2, is SAVISQKPSRDICQRGTSLTIQCQVDSQVTMMFWYRQQPGQSLTLIATANQGSEATYESGFVIDKFPISRPNLTFSTLTVSNMSPEDSSIYLCSVPPGRREANYGYTFGSGTRLTVV.

The chain carries TRBV29-1 and TRBJ2-5; D ambiguous. Per germline, CDR1 SQVTM and CDR2 ANQGSEA. The CDR3 covers 13 residues. The ends were cut back, 3 bases at V and 5 bases at J, with 13 bases in the middle. The DNA for the CDR3 is TGCAGCGTTGAGGGCCCCTCCGGGGAGACCCAGTACTTC. It translates to CSVEGPSGETQYF.

The J gene is TRBJ2-1, the V gene TRBV29-1; D gene ambiguous. From germline, CDR1 is SQVTM and CDR2 ANQGSEA. The CDR3 runs to 12 residues. V was trimmed by 3 bases and J by 13 bases, leaving 16 bases between them. As DNA, the CDR3 is TGCAGCGTTGAGGTGCAGCAGCAGACCCAGTTCTTC. Translation gives CSVEVQQQTQFF.